Below, 15 T cell receptor beta chains from the same sample are listed, as sequenced in a study of liver allograft versus peripheral blood T cells. Study background: Recipients' peripheral blood supplied the T cell receptor repertoires against which those in transplanted livers were compared.

MiXCR, applied by TCRdb to the reads, yields one record per CDR3 protein. Of about 9,600 distinct CDR3 sequences listed, approximately 15% are singletons. Every receptor here comes from a human patient who had a liver transplant. Some T cells here may be from the graft donor.

This clonotype occurred a few times. V and J are TRBV7-9 and TRBJ2-1, with TRBD2 matching over 9 bases. The germline V gene has CDR1 SEHNR and CDR2 FQNEAQ (reference sequence). Losses at the gene ends were 5 bases for V and 3 bases for J; bases not matched to a gene: 5. This CDR3 comprises 15 residues. The CDR3 DNA reads as TGTGCCAGCAGCCTCGGACTAGCGAGCTACAATGAGCAGTTCTTC. It codes for CASSLGLASYNEQFF.

By share, this clonotype ranks as medium-sized. The chain combines TRBV7-2 with TRBJ1-6; the D is unclear. Trimming took 0 bases from V and 4 from J, leaving 7 bases between them. Germline CDR1 reads SGHTA; CDR2 reads FQGNSA. The CDR3 contains 15 residues. CDR3 nucleotide sequence: TGTGCCAGCAGCTTAGCCACCAGTTATAATTCACCCCTCCACTTT. This encodes CASSLATSYNSPLHF.

This clonotype was observed many times. The chain joins TRBV18 to TRBJ2-7; 7 bases match TRBD2. Losses at the gene ends were 3 bases for V and 2 bases for J; bases not matched to a gene: 7. This CDR3 contains 15 residues. Germline lookup yields CDR1 KGHSH and CDR2 LQKENI. For the CDR3, the DNA is TGTGCCAGCTCACCTTCACTCGGGACTACCTACGAGCAGTACTTC. Encoded protein: CASSPSLGTTYEQYF. Full variable domain (rest looked up from reference TRBV18 and TRBJ2-7): NAGVMQNPRHLVRRRGQEARLRCSPMKGHSHVYWYRQLPEEGLKFMVYLQKENIIDESGMPKERFSAEFPKEGPSILRIQQVVRGDSAAYFCASSPSLGTTYEQYFGPGTRLTVT.

This clonotype is medium-sized within its sample. This chain uses TRBV19 with TRBJ1-2, with 8 nucleotides matching TRBD1. V shed 4 bases, J shed 6 bases, and the junction held 7 bases outside the gene matches. This CDR3 contains 14 residues. The germline gives CDR1 LNHDA, CDR2 SQIVND (reference sequence). The DNA for the CDR3 is TGTGCCAGTAGTACCCGACAGGGGTTCGATGGCTACACCTTC. It encodes CASSTRQGFDGYTF.

The rearrangement uses TRBV20-1 and TRBJ1-6, with a tentative D call TRBD1 (6 bases). Deletions cut 3 bases from V and 5 bases from J, with 17 bases between. The CDR3 consists of 16 residues. CDR1 is DFQATT, CDR2 SNEGSKA, per germline (reference sequence). CDR3 DNA: TGCAGTGCTAGTGTAGGGGGGGCGGACCATAATTCACCCCTCCACTTT. Amino acid sequence: CSASVGGADHNSPLHF.

This clonotype was seen a handful of times. The J gene is TRBJ1-5, the V gene TRBV20-1, with a tentative D call TRBD1 (5 bases). Deletions cut 0 bases from V and 0 bases from J, with 18 bases between. The CDR3 loop spans 18 amino acids. Germline V gene sequence: CDR1 DFQATT, CDR2 SNEGSKA (reference sequence). The CDR3 sequence: CSARDRMAAGYSNQPQHF. For the CDR3, the DNA is TGCAGTGCTAGAGATCGGATGGCGGCAGGGTATAGCAATCAGCCCCAGCATTTT.

This clonotype was seen a few times. The V and J genes are TRBV5-4 and TRBJ2-5; 9 nucleotides match TRBD1. Germline values: CDR1 SGHNT, CDR2 YYREEE (reference sequence). Trimming at V came to 0 bases and at J to 5 bases, leaving 2 bases not matched to a gene. This CDR3 comprises 14 residues. The CDR3, as DNA: TGTGCCAGCAGCTTGGGGGACAGGGTGGAGACCCAGTACTTC. Translation gives CASSLGDRVETQYF.

CDR3 sequence reads: CASSLRQGTQETQYF. The CDR3 region has the DNA TGTGCCAGCAGCTTACGACAGGGAACTCAAGAGACCCAGTACTTC. The rearrangement uses TRBV11-1 and TRBJ2-5; 7 positions agree with TRBD1. The CDR3 is 15 amino acids. Germline V gives CDR1 SGHAT, CDR2 FQDESV (reference sequence). V lost 2 bases, J lost 2 bases, and 5 bases stayed unmatched.

The CDR3 is CASSAGQRHSYEQYF. CDR3 DNA: TGTGCCAGCAGTGCAGGACAGCGACATTCCTACGAGCAGTACTTC. The gene calls are TRBV12-3 or TRBV12-4 and TRBJ2-7, with TRBD1 as a possible D gene (6 bases). The ends were cut back, 5 bases at V and 1 base at J, with 15 bases in the middle. This CDR3 comprises 15 residues.

This clonotype was recorded at least ten times. The chain combines TRBV20-1 with TRBJ1-2; possibly TRBD1 for D (6 bases). Trimming left V 3 bases short and J 3 bases short, with 11 bases between. Per germline, CDR1 DFQATT and CDR2 SNEGSKA (reference sequence). This CDR3 has 13 amino acids. Written as DNA, the CDR3 is TGCAGTGCTAGGGTAACAGGGTACTATGGCTACACCTTC. This sequence encodes CSARVTGYYGYTF.

This clonotype is labeled medium-sized. This chain connects TRBV27 to TRBJ1-2; TRBD1 is a possible D gene (6 bases). V lost 5 bases and J 2 bases, leaving 12 bases between the germline ends. Germline CDR1 is MNHEY and CDR2 is SMNVEV (reference sequence). The CDR3 is made up of 14 amino acids. Here the CDR3 reads CASSPWTENYGYTF. CDR3 DNA sequence: TGTGCCAGCAGTCCCTGGACAGAGAACTATGGCTACACCTTC.

This clonotype is medium-sized (0.01 to 0.1%) in the sample. The chain joins TRBV7-2 to TRBJ2-1; 8 bases agree with TRBD2. CDR3 length: 17 amino acids. V lost 5 bases to trimming and J lost 1 base; unmatched junction nucleotides: 10. Germline assignment: CDR1 SGHTA and CDR2 FQGNSA. CDR3 sequence (DNA): TGTGCCAGCAGCCCCTTAGGAGCGGGGGTATCCTACAATGAGCAGTTCTTC. It specifies CASSPLGAGVSYNEQFF. The whole variable domain, remainder taken from reference TRBV7-2 and TRBJ2-1, is GAGVSQSPSNKVTEKGKDVELRCDPISGHTALYWYRQSLGQGLEFLIYFQGNSAPDKSGLPSDRFSAERTGGSVSTLTIQRTQQEDSAVYLCASSPLGAGVSYNEQFFGPGTRLTVL.

Only a few counts were recorded for this clonotype. The chain recombines TRBV20-1 with TRBJ1-3, with D maybe TRBD1 (5 bases). The V gene lost 5 bases and the J gene lost 4 bases, with 18 bases spanning the gap. The germline gives CDR1 DFQATT, CDR2 SNEGSKA (reference sequence). The CDR3 runs 15 residues. This CDR3 reads CSALRTGTAGNTIYF. Written as DNA, the CDR3 is TGCAGTGCTCTCCGAACTGGGACGGCGGGAAACACCATATATTTT.

The V gene is TRBV5-5, the J gene TRBJ2-7, with D maybe TRBD1 (5 bases). The germline V gene has CDR1 SGHKS and CDR2 YYEKEE (reference sequence). Between the trimmed V and J ends, which lost 5 bases and 2 bases, there was a span of 20 bases. The CDR3 runs 16 residues. The CDR3 coding sequence is TGTGCCAGCAGACGGACCATCACAGGTATAACCTACGAGCAGTACTTC. It encodes CASRRTITGITYEQYF. The full variable domain, completed using reference TRBV5-5 and TRBJ2-7, is DAGVTQSPTHLIKTRGQQVTLRCSPISGHKSVSWYQQVLGQGPQFIFQYYEKEERGRGNFPDRFSARQFPNYSSELNVNALLLGDSALYLCASRRTITGITYEQYFGPGTRLTVT.

This clonotype is labeled as medium-sized (0.01 to 0.1%). This chain uses TRBV19 with TRBJ2-7; either TRBD1 or TRBD2 may fit D (6 bases each). Looked up from germline, CDR1 is LNHDA and CDR2 is SQIVND (reference sequence). The V and J ends lost 4 bases and 3 bases respectively, with 19 bases between them. This CDR3 comprises 16 residues. CDR3 coding DNA: TGTGCCAGTAGTACAGTCGGGGGCATCCCGTACTACGAGCAGTACTTC. This gives the protein CASSTVGGIPYYEQYF.